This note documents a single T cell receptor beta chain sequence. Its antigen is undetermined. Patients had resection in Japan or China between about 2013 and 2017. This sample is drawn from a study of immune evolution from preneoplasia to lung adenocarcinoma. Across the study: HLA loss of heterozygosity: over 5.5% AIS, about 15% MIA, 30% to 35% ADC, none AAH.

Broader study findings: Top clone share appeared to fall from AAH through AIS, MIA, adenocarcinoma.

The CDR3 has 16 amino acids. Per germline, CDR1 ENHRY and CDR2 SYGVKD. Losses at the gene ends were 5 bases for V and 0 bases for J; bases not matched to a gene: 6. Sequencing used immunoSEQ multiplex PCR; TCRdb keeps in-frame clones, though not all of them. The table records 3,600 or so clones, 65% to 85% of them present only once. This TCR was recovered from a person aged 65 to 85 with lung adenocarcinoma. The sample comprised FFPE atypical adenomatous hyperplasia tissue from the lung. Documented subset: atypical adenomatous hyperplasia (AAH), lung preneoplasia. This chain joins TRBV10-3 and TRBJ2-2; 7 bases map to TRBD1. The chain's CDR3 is CAISTTGVSNTGELFF. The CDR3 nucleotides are TGTGCCATCAGTACCACAGGGGTTTCGAACACCGGGGAGCTGTTTTTT.